The present entry profiles one TCR beta chain with its context. Its antigen is unidentified. This specimen belongs to a study of T-cell reconstitution after alpha-beta-depleted transplantation in children. General observations from the study: Surviving recipient T cells and thymic progenitors produced the high day-60 TCRbeta diversity seen in some patients.

Construction of the TCRbeta library involved unique molecular identifiers. TCRdb fed the PCR reads into MiXCR, producing one record per CDR3 protein. This sample has 750,000 to 950,000 distinct CDR3 sequences; around 15% occur once, and the top ten carry roughly 4.8%. V shed 6 bases and J shed 0 bases, with 12 bases lying between them. The CDR3 spans 14 residues. V is TRBV12-3 or TRBV12-4 and J is TRBJ2-7; maybe TRBD2 (6 bases). This receptor was obtained from a male patient younger than 18 who had a stem cell transplant for acute lymphoblastic leukemia, so the T cells may come from the graft donor. The sequenced sample was PBMCs, mostly from graft donor cells, obtained 360 days after TCRalphabeta/CD19-depleted stem cell transplant. For the CDR3, the DNA is TGTGCCAGCAGCCGAGCGCGGGGCTCCTACGAGCAGTACTTC. Its translation: CASSRARGSYEQYF.